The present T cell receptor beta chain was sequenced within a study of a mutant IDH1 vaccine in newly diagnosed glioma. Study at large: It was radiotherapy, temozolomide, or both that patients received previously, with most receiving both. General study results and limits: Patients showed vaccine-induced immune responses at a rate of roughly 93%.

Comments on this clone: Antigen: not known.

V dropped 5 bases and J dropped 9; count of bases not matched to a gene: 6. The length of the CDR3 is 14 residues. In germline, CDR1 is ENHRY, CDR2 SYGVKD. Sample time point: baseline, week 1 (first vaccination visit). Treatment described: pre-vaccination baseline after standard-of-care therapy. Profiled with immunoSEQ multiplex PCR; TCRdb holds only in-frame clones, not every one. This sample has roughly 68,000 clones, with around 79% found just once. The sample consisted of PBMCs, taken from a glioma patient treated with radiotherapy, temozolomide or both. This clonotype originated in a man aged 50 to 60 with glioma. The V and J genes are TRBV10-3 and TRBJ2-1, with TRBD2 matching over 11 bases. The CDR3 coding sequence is TGTGCCATCAGTTTAGCGGGGGGGCAGGGTGAGCAGTTCTTC. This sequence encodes CAISLAGGQGEQFF.